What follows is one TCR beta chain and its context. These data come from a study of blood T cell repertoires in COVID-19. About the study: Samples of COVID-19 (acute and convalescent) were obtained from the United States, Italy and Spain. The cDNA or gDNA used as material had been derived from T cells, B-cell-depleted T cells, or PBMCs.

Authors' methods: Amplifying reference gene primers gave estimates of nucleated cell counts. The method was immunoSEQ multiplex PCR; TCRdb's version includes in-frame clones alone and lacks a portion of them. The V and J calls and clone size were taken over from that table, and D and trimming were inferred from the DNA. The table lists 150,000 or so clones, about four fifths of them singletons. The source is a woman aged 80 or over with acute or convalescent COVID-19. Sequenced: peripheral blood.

The CDR3 spells CASSEEGQGAETQYF. The CDR3 region has the DNA TGTGCCAGCAGTGAAGAGGGACAGGGGGCTGAGACCCAGTACTTC. This sequence joins TRBV2 and TRBJ2-5; 12 nucleotides agree with TRBD1. The CDR3 length is 15 residues. V was pared by 1 base and J by 5 bases, with 2 bases of the junction left unmatched. Germline CDR1 and CDR2: SNHLY and FYNNEI.